The entry below describes one T cell receptor beta chain. The target antigen is unknown. TCRdb passed the 5' RACE reads through MiXCR, listing each CDR3 protein once. The table shows about 240,000 distinct CDR3 sequences, with approximately 9% occurring only once. The sample originates from a study of CD8 T cells in ankylosing spondylitis. Notes on the study in general: Past studies reported some motif variants in reactive arthritis synovial fluid and blood.

The CDR3 runs to 15 residues. Germline CDR1 SGHRS, CDR2 YFSETQ. The germline V and J ends were trimmed by 5 bases and 2 bases, with 14 bases remaining between them. Sequencing input: blood, either unsorted or a sorted T cell fraction (not recorded which). The clonotype originates from a male donor with ankylosing spondylitis or in good health (not recorded which). The V and J genes are TRBV5-1 and TRBJ2-1; D may be TRBD1 or TRBD2 (5 bases each). For the CDR3, the DNA is TGCGCCAGCAGTTCCGGGACGCCAGCCTACAATGAGCAGTTCTTC. Encoded protein: CASSSGTPAYNEQFF.